These 16 T cell receptor beta chains originate from one sample sequenced in a study of blood T cell repertoires in COVID-19. TCRdb's table, derived via immunoSEQ multiplex PCR, lists solely in-frame clones and lacks some. In the table there are about 150,000 clones, about 85% of which are singletons. Sample: peripheral blood. All receptors come from a man aged 55 to 69 with COVID-19, enrolled during active disease.

This clone appeared once. The chain links TRBV6-5 to TRBJ2-2; a possible D gene is TRBD1 (6 bases). Trimming took off 6 bases at V and 0 bases at J, with 8 bases between the two ends. Germline CDR1 MNHEY, CDR2 SVGAGI. CDR3 size: 14 residues. This chain's CDR3 is CASRRDTNTGELFF. Here the CDR3 DNA reads TGTGCCAGCAGACGGGACACGAACACCGGGGAGCTGTTTTTT.

In the case of this clone: A junction boundary mismatches the germline segment, possibly from a read error. This rearrangement joins TRBV6-5 to TRBJ2-7; 9 bases agree with TRBD1. Germline V gene sequence: CDR1 MNHEY, CDR2 SVGAGI. The CDR3 runs 13 residues. In nucleotides, the CDR3 is TGTGCCGGCAGGCGGACAGGGGCCTACGAGCAGTACTTC. As protein: CAGRRTGAYEQYF.

The chain recombines TRBV28 with TRBJ1-1; 9 bases are a match to TRBD1. V lost 6 bases, J lost 4 bases, and 6 bases stayed unmatched. Germline-derived CDR1 and CDR2 are MDHEN and SYDVKM. The CDR3 spans 14 residues. In DNA, the CDR3 is TGTGCCAGCAGATTAGGGACAGGGCTCACTGAAGCTTTCTTT. Translating gives CASRLGTGLTEAFF.

This clone has a single count. The CDR3 spells CASSFITGIGAEAFF. In DNA, the CDR3 is TGTGCCAGCAGTTTTATAACAGGGATAGGGGCTGAAGCTTTCTTT. V is TRBV28 and J is TRBJ1-1, with D possibly being TRBD1 (6 bases). Germline assignment: CDR1 MDHEN and CDR2 SYDVKM. V was shortened by 3 bases and J by 6 bases, with 17 bases between the two germline ends. The CDR3 loop spans 15 amino acids.

This clone was detected once. The rearrangement joins TRBV4-1 to TRBJ1-2, with 8 bases matching TRBD1. Germline trimming cut 0 bases from V and 8 bases from J; bases unmatched to any gene: 11. Germline V gives CDR1 MGHRA, CDR2 YSYEKL. The CDR3 sequence is 16 residues long. DNA for the CDR3: TGCGCCAGCAGCCAAGACCGGACAGGGACCCGAGGGGGCTACACCTTC. It specifies CASSQDRTGTRGGYTF.

The rearrangement joins TRBV27 to TRBJ2-1; weak D call: TRBD1 (7 bases). Germline V gene data show CDR1 as MNHEY and CDR2 as SMNVEV (reference sequence). This CDR3 comprises 14 residues. V was cut by 7 bases and J by 3 bases, with 13 bases left in between. This CDR3 is CASTQGGGYNEQFF. CDR3 bases: TGTGCCAGCACCCAGGGGGGAGGCTACAATGAGCAGTTCTTC.

The V call is TRBV5-1, the J call TRBJ1-2, with 9 bases aligning to TRBD1. Germline CDR1 is SGHRS and CDR2 is YFSETQ. Trimming removed 4 bases from V and 0 bases from J; junction bases left unmatched: 10. The CDR3 sequence is 17 residues long. Here the CDR3 reads CASSQTRQGETNYGYTF. DNA of the CDR3: TGCGCCAGCAGCCAAACTCGACAGGGGGAAACTAACTATGGCTACACCTTC.

The chain has TRBV7-2 and TRBJ1-6, with a weak D call TRBD1 (5 bases). The V end was cut by 3 bases, the J end by 9 bases, with 15 bases between. The CDR3 is 15 amino acids. Germline V gives CDR1 SGHTA, CDR2 FQGNSA. The CDR3 region is CASSFRQGSISPLHF. CDR3 nucleotide sequence: TGTGCCAGCAGCTTTAGGCAGGGTTCTATTTCACCCCTCCACTTT.

The chain uses TRBV19 and TRBJ2-7, with 9 bases identical to TRBD1. The J segment lost 1 base and the V segment lost 6 bases, leaving 7 bases of the junction unmatched. CDR3 length: 15 residues. From germline, CDR1 is LNHDA and CDR2 SQIVND (reference sequence). The CDR3 is CASSRQGQGSYEQYF. The CDR3 DNA reads as TGTGCCAGTAGCAGGCAGGGACAGGGATCCTACGAGCAGTACTTC.

V and J are TRBV4-3 and TRBJ2-1, with TRBD2 identical over 7 bases. J was trimmed by 2 bases and V by 1 base; bases with no gene match: 2. The germline gives CDR1 LGHNA, CDR2 YSLEER. CDR3 size: 15 residues. Here the CDR3 DNA reads TGCGCCAGCAGCCAAGGCGGGAGTACCTACAATGAGCAGTTCTTC. Its translation: CASSQGGSTYNEQFF.

The rearrangement joins TRBV11-2 to TRBJ1-1; 9 bases align to TRBD1. Unmatched junction bases numbered 6, after V lost 8 bases and J lost 2 bases. The V gene's germline CDR1 is SGHAT and CDR2 FQNNGV. The CDR3 runs 14 residues. CDR3 amino acids: CASVGDRVNTEAFF. In nucleotides, the CDR3 is TGTGCCAGCGTAGGGGACAGGGTCAACACTGAAGCTTTCTTT.

The rearrangement links TRBV4-1 to TRBJ2-7; D is perhaps TRBD2 (5 bases). Deletions cut 4 bases from V and 1 base from J, with 8 bases between. Germline CDR1 reads MGHRA; CDR2 reads YSYEKL. This CDR3 has 13 residues. CDR3 bases: TGCGCCAGCAGCCCCGGGGATTCCTACGAGCAGTACTTC. This encodes CASSPGDSYEQYF.

The CDR3 sequence: CASSPAGYYEQYF. The CDR3 nucleotides are TGTGCCAGCTCCCCGGCGGGGTACTACGAGCAGTACTTC. V and J are TRBV18 and TRBJ2-7; possible D gene TRBD2, 6 bases. Looked up from germline, CDR1 is KGHSH and CDR2 is LQKENI. CDR3 length: 13 amino acids. V was pared by 6 bases and J by 3 bases, with 12 bases between.

The rearrangement joins TRBV14 to TRBJ1-1, with D perhaps matching TRBD1 (5 bases). The CDR3 is 15 residues long. Germline CDR1 and CDR2: SGHDN and FVKESK. Trimming shortened V by 1 base and J by 6 bases, and 15 bases separated the two germline ends. In DNA, the CDR3 is TGTGCCAGCAGCCAAGTTCCTCAGGGAAGGGCTGAAGCTTTCTTT. This translates into CASSQVPQGRAEAFF.

This clone was seen once. V gene TRBV30 combines with J gene TRBJ1-2; D is perhaps TRBD1 (5 bases). This CDR3 comprises 14 residues. Trimming left V 0 bases short and J 5 bases short, with 13 bases between. Looked up from germline, CDR1 is GTSNPN and CDR2 is SVGIG (reference sequence). This chain's CDR3 is CAWSVQGAGYGYTF. In DNA, the CDR3 is TGTGCCTGGAGTGTACAAGGGGCGGGGTATGGCTACACCTTC.

The genes are TRBV11-3 and TRBJ1-5, with a tentative D call TRBD1 (6 bases). The ends were cut back, 5 bases at V and 3 bases at J, with 8 bases in the middle. Per the germline V gene, CDR1 is SGHNT and CDR2 is YENEEA. The CDR3 runs to 13 residues. The CDR3 sequence is CASSAGANQPQHF. The CDR3 DNA reads TGTGCCAGCAGCGCAGGGGCCAATCAGCCCCAGCATTTT.